Here is one TCR beta chain with its context. Its antigen is unidentified. Naive CD8 cells comprised CD45RO-negative, CCR7-positively selected cells, excluding terminally differentiated effector memory CD45RA+ cells. It was across several immunoSEQ plates that each subset's genomic DNA was evenly split. Data came from immunoSEQ multiplex PCR; TCRdb stores just in-frame clones and leaves some out. The sample gives over 2,000,000 clones, 93% of which show up once; under 2% is in the top ten. This specimen comes from a study of shared clonotypes between healthy human individuals. Findings and caveats of the study: Non-shared clonotypes were found to have lower generation probabilities than the clonotypes that were shared by all four of the sorted-subset donors.

J gave up 4 bases and V 1 base, and 3 bases lay outside the gene matches. CDR3 length equals 15 residues. Germline V gene sequence: CDR1 SGHNT, CDR2 YENEEA. V usage is TRBV11-3 and J usage is TRBJ2-1; TRBD2 agrees at 8 bases. The sample taken for sequencing was naive CD8+ T cells from PBMCs. The TCR originated in a man younger than 35 in good health. Some clones in this sample may be carry-over from other donors' samples. CDR3 nucleotides: TGTGCCAGCAGCTTAGTCCGGGAGGGTTACAATGAGCAGTTCTTC. This encodes CASSLVREGYNEQFF. Supplemented by reference TRBV11-3 and TRBJ2-1, the full variable domain reads EAGVVQSPRYKIIEKKQPVAFWCNPISGHNTLYWYLQNLGQGPELLIRYENEEAVDDSQLPKDRFSAERLKGVDSTLKIQPAELGDSAVYLCASSLVREGYNEQFFGPGTRLTVL.